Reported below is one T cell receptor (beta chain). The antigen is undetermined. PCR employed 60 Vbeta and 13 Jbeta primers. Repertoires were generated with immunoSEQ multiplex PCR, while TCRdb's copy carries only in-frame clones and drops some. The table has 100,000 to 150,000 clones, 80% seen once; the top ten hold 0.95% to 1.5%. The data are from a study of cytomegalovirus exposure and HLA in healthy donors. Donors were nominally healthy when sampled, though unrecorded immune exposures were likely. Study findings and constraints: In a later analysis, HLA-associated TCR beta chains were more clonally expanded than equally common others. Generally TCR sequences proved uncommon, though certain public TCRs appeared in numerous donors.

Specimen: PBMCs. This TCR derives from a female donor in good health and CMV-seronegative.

The CDR3: CASSLELAGDGQQYF. For the CDR3, the DNA is TGTGCCAGCAGCTTAGAACTAGCGGGGGACGGACAGCAGTACTTC. This chain uses TRBV7-6 with TRBJ2-7, with 11 bases identical to TRBD2. Germline V lookup: CDR1 SGHVS, CDR2 FNYEAQ. V dropped 1 base and J dropped 8; count of bases not matched to a gene: 7. This CDR3 has 15 amino acids.